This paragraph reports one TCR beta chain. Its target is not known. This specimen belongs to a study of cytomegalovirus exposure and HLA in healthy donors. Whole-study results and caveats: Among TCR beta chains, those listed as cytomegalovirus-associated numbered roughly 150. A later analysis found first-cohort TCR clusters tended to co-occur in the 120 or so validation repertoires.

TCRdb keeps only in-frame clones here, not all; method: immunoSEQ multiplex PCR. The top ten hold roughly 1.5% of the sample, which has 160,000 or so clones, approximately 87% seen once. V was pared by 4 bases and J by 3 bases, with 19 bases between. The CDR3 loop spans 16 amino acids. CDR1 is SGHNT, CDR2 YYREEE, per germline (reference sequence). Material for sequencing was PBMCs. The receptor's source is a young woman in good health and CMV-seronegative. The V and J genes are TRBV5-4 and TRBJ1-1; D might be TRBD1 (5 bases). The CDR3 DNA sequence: TGTGCCAGCAGCCCAAGGGATGGTCGACAGCACACTGAAGCTTTCTTT. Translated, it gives CASSPRDGRQHTEAFF.